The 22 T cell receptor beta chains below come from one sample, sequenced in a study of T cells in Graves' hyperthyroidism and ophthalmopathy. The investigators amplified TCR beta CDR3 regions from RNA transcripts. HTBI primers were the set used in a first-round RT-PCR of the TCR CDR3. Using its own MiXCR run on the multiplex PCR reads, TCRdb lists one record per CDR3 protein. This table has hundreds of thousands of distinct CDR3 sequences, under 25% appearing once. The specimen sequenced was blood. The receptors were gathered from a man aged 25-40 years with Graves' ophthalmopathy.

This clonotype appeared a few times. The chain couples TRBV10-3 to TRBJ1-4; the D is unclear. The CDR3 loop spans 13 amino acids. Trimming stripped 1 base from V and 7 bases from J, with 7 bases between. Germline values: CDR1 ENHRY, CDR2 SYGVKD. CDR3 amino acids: CAISEWGSEKLFF. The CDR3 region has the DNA TGTGCCATCAGTGAGTGGGGTTCTGAAAAACTGTTTTTT.

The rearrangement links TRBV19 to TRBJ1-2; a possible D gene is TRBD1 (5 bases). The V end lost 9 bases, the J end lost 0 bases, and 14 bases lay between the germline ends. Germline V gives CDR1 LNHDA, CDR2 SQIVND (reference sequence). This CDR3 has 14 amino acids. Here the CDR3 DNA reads TGTGCCAGCCGACAGAACCGAGCTAACTATGGCTACACCTTC. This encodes CASRQNRANYGYTF.

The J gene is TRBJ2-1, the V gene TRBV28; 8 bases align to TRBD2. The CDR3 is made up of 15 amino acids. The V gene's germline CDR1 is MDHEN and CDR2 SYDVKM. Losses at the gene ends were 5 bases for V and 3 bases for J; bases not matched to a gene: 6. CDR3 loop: CASSPVSGIYNEQFF. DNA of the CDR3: TGTGCCAGCAGTCCTGTTAGCGGGATCTACAATGAGCAGTTCTTC.

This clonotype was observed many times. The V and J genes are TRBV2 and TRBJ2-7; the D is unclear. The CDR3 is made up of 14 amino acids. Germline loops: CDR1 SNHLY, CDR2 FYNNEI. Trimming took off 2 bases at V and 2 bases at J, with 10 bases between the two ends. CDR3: CASSESTDTYEQYF. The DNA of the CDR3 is TGTGCCAGCAGTGAATCCACAGACACCTACGAGCAGTACTTC.

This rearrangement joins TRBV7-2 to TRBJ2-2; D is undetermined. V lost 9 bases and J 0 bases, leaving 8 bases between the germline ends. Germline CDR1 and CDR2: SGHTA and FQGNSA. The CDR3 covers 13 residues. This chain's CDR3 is CARDLPNTGELFF. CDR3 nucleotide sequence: TGTGCCAGAGACTTACCGAACACCGGGGAGCTGTTTTTT.

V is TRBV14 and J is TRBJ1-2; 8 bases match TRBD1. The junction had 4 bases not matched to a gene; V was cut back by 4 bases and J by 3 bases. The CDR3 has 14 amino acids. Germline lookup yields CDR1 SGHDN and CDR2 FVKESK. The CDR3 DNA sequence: TGTGCCAGCAGCCGAACAGGGGGATACTATGGCTACACCTTC. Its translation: CASSRTGGYYGYTF.

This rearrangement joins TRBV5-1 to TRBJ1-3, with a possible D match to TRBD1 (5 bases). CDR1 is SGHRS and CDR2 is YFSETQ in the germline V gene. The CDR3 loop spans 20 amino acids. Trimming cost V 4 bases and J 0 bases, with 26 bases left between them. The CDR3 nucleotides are TGCGCCAGCAGCGCAATCCGGGACGTAAAACCCGATCCCTCTGGAAACACCATATATTTT. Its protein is CASSAIRDVKPDPSGNTIYF.

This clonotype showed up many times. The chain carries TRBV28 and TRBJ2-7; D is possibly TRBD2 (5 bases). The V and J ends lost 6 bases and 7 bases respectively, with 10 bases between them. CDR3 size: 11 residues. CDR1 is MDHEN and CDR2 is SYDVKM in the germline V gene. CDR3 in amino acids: CASRKLGEQYF. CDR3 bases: TGTGCCAGCAGGAAACTAGGGGAGCAGTACTTC.

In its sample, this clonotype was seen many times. DNA for the CDR3: TGTGCCTGGAGCCCGGGGGCAACTGAAGCTTTCTTT. Encoded protein: CAWSPGATEAFF. This rearrangement joins TRBV30 to TRBJ1-1, with a possible D match to TRBD1 (6 bases). The V gene lost 3 bases and the J gene lost 5 bases, with 10 bases spanning the gap. The CDR3 covers 12 residues. CDR1 is GTSNPN and CDR2 is SVGIG in the germline V gene (reference sequence).

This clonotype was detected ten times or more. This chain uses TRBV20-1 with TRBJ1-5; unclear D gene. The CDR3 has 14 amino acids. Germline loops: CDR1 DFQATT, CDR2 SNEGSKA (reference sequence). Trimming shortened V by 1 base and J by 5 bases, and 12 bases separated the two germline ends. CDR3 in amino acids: CSARARRMDQPQHF. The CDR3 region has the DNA TGCAGTGCTAGAGCCAGACGGATGGATCAGCCCCAGCATTTT.

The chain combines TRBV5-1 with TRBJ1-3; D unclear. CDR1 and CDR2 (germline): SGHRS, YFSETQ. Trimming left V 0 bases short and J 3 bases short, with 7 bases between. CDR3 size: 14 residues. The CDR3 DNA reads TGCGCCAGCAGCTTGGATGGGCTTGGAAACACCATATATTTT. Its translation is CASSLDGLGNTIYF. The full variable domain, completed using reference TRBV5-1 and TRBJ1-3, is KAGVTQTPRYLIKTRGQQVTLSCSPISGHRSVSWYQQTPGQGLQFLFEYFSETQRNKGNFPGRFSGRQFSNSRSEMNVSTLELGDSALYLCASSLDGLGNTIYFGEGSWLTVV.

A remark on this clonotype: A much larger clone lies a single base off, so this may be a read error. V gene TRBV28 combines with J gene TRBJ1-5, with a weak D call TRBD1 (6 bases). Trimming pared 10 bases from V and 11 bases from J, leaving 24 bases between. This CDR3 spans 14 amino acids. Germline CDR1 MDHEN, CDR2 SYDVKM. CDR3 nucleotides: TGTGCCACCGAACTCGGGGGGGGCCGAAGGGCCCAGCATTTT. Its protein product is CATELGGGRRAQHF.

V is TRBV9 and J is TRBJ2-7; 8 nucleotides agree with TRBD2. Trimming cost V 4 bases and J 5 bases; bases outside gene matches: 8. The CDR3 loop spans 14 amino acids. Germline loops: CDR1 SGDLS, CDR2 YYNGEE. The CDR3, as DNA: TGTGCCAGCAGCCCCCGTCGAGCGGGAGACGAGCAGTACTTC. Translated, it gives CASSPRRAGDEQYF.

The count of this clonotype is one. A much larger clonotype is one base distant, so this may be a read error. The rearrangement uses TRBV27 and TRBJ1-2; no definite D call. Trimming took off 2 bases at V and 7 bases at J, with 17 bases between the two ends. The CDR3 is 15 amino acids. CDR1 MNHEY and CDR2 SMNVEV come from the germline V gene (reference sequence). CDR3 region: CASSLVAGNDCGYTF. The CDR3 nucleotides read TGTGCCAGCAGTTTAGTAGCGGGTAACGACTGTGGCTACACCTTC.

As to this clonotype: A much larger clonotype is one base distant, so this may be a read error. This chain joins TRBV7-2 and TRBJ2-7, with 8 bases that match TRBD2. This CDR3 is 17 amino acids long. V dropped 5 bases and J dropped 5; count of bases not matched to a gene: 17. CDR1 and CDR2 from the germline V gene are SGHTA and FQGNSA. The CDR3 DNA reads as TGTGCCAGCAGCCTTCTAGCCGGAGCGGGGGTTTCCCACGAGCAGTACTTC. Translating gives CASSLLAGAGVSHEQYF.

The CDR3 coding sequence is TGTGCCTGGAGCGCCCGGGACTTCCGACGACCCCTCCACTTT. Translated: CAWSARDFRRPLHF. The chain recombines TRBV30 with TRBJ1-6, with D perhaps matching TRBD1 (5 bases). The CDR3 extends over 14 amino acids. CDR1 GTSNPN and CDR2 SVGIG come from the germline V gene (reference sequence). Between the trimmed V and J ends, which lost 3 bases and 12 bases, there was a span of 18 bases.

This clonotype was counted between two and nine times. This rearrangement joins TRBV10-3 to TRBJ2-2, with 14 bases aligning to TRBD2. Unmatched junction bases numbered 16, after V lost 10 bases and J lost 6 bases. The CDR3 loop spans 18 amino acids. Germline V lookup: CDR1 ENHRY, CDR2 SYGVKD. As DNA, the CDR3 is TGTGCCACCACCGGGACTAGCGGGAGCGAGGGTGTTTCCGGGGAGCTGTTTTTT. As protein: CATTGTSGSEGVSGELFF.

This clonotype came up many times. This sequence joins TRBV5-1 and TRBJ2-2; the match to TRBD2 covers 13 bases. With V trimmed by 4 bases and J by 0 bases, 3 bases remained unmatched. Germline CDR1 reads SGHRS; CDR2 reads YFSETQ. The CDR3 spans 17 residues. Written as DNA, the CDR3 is TGCGCCAGCAGCCTGGGGACTAGCGGGACGAACACCGGGGAGCTGTTTTTT. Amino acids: CASSLGTSGTNTGELFF.

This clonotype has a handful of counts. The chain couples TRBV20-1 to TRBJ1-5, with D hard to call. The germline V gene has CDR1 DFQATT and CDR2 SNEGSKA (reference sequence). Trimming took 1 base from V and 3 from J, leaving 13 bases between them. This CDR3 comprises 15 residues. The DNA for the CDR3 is TGCAGTGCTAGAGGGGGAGGTGGGAACAATCAGCCCCAGCATTTT. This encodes CSARGGGGNNQPQHF.

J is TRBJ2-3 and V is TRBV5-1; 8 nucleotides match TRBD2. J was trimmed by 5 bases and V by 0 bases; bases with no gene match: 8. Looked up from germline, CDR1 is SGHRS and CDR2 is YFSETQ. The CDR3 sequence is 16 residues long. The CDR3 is CASSLVAGGTQDTQYF. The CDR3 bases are TGCGCCAGCAGCTTGGTTGCGGGAGGCACCCAAGATACGCAGTATTTT.

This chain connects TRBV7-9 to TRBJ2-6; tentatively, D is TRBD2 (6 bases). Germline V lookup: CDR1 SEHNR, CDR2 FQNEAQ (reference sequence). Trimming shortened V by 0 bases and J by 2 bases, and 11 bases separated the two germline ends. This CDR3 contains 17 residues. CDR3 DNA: TGTGCCAGCAGCTTAGCGCGGGACTTCGCTGGGGCCAACGTCCTGACTTTC. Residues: CASSLARDFAGANVLTF.

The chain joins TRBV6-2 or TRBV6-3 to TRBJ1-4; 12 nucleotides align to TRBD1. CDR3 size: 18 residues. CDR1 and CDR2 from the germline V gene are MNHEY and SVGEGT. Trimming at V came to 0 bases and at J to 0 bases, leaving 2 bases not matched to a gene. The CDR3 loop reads CASSYSGQGASTNEKLFF. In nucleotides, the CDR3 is TGTGCCAGCAGTTACTCGGGACAGGGGGCATCAACTAATGAAAAACTGTTTTTT.